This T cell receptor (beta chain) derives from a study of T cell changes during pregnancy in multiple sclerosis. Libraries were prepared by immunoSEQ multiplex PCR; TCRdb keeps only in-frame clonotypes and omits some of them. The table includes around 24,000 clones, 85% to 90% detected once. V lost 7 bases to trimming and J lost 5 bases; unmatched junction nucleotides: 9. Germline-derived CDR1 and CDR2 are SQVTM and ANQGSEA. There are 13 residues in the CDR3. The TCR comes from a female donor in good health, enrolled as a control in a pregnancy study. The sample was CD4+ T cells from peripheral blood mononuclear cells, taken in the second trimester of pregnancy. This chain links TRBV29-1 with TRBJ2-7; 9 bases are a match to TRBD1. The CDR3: CSAGQGSVNEQYF. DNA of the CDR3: TGCAGCGCCGGACAGGGGTCAGTAAACGAGCAGTACTTC.